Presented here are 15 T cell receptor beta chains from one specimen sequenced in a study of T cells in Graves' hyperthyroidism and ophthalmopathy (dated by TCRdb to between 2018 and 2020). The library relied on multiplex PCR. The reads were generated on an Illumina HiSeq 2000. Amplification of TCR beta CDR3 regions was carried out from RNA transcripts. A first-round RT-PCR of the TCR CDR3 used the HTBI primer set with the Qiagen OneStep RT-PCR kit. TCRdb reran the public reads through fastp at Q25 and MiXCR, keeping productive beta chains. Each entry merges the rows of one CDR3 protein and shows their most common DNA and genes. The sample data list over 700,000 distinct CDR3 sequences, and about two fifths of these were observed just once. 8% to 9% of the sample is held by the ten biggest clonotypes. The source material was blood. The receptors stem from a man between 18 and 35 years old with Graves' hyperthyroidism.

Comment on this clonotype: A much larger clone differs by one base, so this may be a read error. The CDR3 loop is CASSPQNGNQPQHF. The CDR3, as DNA: TGTGCCAGCAGCCCCCAGAATGGCAATCAGCCCCAGCATTTT. The genes are TRBV7-8 and TRBJ1-5; D unclear. Deletions cut 5 bases from V and 2 bases from J, with 10 bases between. Germline CDR1 SGHVS, CDR2 FQNEAQ. The CDR3 has 14 residues.

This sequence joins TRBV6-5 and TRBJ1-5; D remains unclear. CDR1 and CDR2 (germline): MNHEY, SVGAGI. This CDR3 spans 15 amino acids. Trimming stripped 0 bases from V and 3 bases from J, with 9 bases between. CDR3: CASSYSAALNQPQHF. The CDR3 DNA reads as TGTGCCAGCAGTTACTCGGCGGCGCTCAATCAGCCCCAGCATTTT.

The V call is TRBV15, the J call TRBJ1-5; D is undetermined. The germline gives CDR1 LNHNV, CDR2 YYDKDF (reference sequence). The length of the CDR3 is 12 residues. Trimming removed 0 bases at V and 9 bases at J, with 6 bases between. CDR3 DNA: TGTGCCACCAGCAGAGATGTGGGGCCCCAGCATTTT. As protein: CATSRDVGPQHF.

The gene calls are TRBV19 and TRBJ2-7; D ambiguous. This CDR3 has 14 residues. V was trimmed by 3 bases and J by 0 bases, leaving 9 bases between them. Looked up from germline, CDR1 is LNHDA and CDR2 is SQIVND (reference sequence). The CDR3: CASSMKGSSYEQYF. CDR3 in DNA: TGTGCCAGTAGTATGAAGGGATCCTCCTACGAGCAGTACTTC.

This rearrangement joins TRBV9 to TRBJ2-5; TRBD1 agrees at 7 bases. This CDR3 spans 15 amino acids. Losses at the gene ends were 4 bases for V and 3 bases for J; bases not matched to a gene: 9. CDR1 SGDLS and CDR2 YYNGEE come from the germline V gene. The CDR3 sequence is CASSLYRGPEETQYF. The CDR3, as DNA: TGTGCCAGCAGCCTCTACAGGGGCCCCGAAGAGACCCAGTACTTC.

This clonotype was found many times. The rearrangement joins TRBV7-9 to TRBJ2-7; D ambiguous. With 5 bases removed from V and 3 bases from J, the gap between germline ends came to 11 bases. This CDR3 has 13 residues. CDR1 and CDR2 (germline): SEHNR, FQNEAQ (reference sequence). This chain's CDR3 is CASSLDGNYEQYF. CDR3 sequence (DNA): TGTGCCAGCAGCCTGGACGGAAACTACGAGCAGTACTTC.

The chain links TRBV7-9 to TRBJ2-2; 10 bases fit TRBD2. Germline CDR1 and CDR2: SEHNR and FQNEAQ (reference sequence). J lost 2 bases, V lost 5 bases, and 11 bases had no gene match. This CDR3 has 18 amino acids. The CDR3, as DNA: TGTGCCAGCAGCCCCCATTCCGGACTAGCGGACAACACCGGGGAGCTGTTTTTT. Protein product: CASSPHSGLADNTGELFF.

CDR3 protein: CASSAPGLADHEQYF. The DNA of the CDR3 is TGTGCCAGCAGCGCTCCGGGACTAGCGGACCACGAGCAGTACTTC. The chain employs TRBV7-2 and TRBJ2-7; TRBD2 matches 11 bases. CDR1 is SGHTA, CDR2 FQGNSA, per germline. The length of the CDR3 is 15 residues. V shed 5 bases, J shed 5 bases, and the junction held 8 bases outside the gene matches.

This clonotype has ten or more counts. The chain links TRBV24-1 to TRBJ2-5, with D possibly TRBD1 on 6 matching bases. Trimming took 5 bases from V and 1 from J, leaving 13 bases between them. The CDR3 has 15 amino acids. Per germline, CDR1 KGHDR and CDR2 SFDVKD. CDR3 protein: CATSVGTGTQETQYF. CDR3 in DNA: TGTGCCACCAGTGTGGGAACAGGGACCCAAGAGACCCAGTACTTC.

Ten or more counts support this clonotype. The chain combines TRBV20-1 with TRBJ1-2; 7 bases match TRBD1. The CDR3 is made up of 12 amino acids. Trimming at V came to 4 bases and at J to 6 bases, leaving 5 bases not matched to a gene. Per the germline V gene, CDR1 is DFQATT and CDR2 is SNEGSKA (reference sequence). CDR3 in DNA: TGCAGTGCTACGATGACAGGGAATGGCTACACCTTC. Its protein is CSATMTGNGYTF.

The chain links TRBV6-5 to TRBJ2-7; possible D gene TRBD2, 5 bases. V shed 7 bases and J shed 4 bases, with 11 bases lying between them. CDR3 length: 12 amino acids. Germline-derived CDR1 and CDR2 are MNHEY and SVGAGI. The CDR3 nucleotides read TGTGCCAGCACCGAGGGATTTTACGAGCAGTACTTC. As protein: CASTEGFYEQYF.

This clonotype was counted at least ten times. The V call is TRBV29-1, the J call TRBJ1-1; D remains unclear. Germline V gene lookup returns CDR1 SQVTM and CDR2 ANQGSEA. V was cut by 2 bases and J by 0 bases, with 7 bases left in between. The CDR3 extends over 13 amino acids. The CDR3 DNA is TGCAGCGTTGAAACAGCGATGAACACTGAAGCTTTCTTT. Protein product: CSVETAMNTEAFF.

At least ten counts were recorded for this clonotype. In nucleotides, the CDR3 is TGTGCCAGCAGTGACGGTCGGTGGGGCTACACCTTC. Its translation is CASSDGRWGYTF. J is TRBJ1-2 and V is TRBV6-4; unclear D gene. The CDR3 covers 12 residues. Germline-derived CDR1 and CDR2 are MRHNA and SNTAGT. Trimming took 2 bases from V and 8 from J, leaving 9 bases between them.

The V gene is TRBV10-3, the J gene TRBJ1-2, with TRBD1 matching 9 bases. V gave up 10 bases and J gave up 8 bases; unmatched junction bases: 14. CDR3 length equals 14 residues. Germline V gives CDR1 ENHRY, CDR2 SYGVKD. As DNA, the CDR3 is TGTGCCAGCAGGCCTACAGGGGGCGCGTGGGGCTACACCTTC. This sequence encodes CASRPTGGAWGYTF.

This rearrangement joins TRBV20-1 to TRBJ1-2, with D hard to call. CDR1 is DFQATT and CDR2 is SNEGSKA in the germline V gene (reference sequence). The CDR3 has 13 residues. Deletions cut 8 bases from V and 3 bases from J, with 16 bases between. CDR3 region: CSTMDYQDYGYTF. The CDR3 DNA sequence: TGCAGTACTATGGATTACCAAGACTATGGCTACACCTTC.